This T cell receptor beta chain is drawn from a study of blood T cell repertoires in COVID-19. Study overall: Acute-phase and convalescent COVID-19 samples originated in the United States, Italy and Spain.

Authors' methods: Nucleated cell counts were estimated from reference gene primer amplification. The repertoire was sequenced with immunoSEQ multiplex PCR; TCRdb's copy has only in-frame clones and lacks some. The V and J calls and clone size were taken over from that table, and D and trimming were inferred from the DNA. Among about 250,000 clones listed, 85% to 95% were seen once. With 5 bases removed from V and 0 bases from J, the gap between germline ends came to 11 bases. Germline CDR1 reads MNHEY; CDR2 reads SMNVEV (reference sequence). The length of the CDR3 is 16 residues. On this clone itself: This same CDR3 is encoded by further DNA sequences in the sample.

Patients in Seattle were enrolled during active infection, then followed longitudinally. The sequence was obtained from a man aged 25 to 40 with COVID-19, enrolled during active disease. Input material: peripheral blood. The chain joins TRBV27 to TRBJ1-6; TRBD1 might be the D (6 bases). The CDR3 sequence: CASSRTGSSYNSPLHF. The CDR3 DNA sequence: TGTGCCAGCAGTCGAACAGGGAGCTCCTATAATTCACCCCTCCACTTT.